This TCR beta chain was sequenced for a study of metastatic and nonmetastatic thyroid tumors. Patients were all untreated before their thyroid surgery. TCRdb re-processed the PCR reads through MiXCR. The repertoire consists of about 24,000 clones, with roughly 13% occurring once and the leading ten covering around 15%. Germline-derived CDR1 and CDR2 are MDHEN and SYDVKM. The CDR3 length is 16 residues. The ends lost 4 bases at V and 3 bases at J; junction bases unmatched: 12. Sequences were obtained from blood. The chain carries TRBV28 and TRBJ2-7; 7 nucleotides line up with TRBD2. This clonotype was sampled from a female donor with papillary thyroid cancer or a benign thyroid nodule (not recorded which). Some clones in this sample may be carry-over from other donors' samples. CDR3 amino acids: CASSSRTHGGIYEQYF. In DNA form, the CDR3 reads TGTGCCAGCAGTTCCAGGACACACGGGGGGATCTACGAGCAGTACTTC.